In its sample, the clone carrying this TCR beta chain was seen once. The antigen remains undetermined. The data derive from a study of cytomegalovirus exposure and HLA in healthy donors. This CDR3 contains 13 residues. CDR1 MNHEY and CDR2 SMNVEV come from the germline V gene (reference sequence). V lost 3 bases and J 3 bases, leaving 6 bases between the germline ends. The study, taken as a whole, reports: Reportedly, a later analysis found an Asian-associated ancestry cluster had fewer N-insertions than the roughly 670-donor mean.

The study ran its PCR with 60 Vbeta and 13 Jbeta primers. Profiled with immunoSEQ multiplex PCR; TCRdb holds only in-frame clones, not every one. The table lists about 76,000 clones, around 73% of them singletons. The clonotype comes from a middle-aged woman in good health and CMV-seropositive. Material for sequencing was PBMCs. This chain links TRBV27 with TRBJ2-1; no clear D. The CDR3 here is CASSFRVYNEQFF. The CDR3 nucleotides are TGTGCCAGCAGTTTTCGGGTCTACAATGAGCAGTTCTTC.